The 3 T cell receptor beta chains below come from one sample, sequenced in a study of shared clonotypes between healthy human individuals. Naive CD8 cells lacked CD45RO, underwent positive selection for CCR7 and left out terminally differentiated effector memory CD45RA+ cells. Here immunoSEQ multiplex PCR was the method, and the copy in TCRdb shows in-frame clones only, minus some. The sample records around 600,000 clones, nearly 98% being singletons. Sample: naive CD8+ T cells sorted from blood. These receptors were collected from a man younger than 40 in good health.

About this clone itself: One end of the junction is discordant with germline, which a read error may explain. The V and J genes are TRBV7-7 and TRBJ2-2; 10 nucleotides line up with TRBD2. This CDR3 spans 20 amino acids. CDR1 is SSHAT and CDR2 is FNYEAQ in the germline V gene (reference sequence). The CDR3 protein is CASSLTHPAATSGNSGELFF. The CDR3 nucleotides are TGTGCCAGCAGCTTAACCCATCCGGCAGCCACTAGCGGGAACAGCGGGGAGCTGTTTTTT.

V usage is TRBV7-9 and J usage is TRBJ2-5, with D unresolved. V gave up 3 bases and J gave up 1 base, with 9 bases separating them. In germline, CDR1 is SEHNR, CDR2 FQNEAQ (reference sequence). The length of the CDR3 is 14 residues. The DNA of the CDR3 is TGTGCCAGCAGCTTCCCGACACGCCAAGAGACCCAGTACTTC. Translating it yields CASSFPTRQETQYF.

The chain combines TRBV7-9 with TRBJ2-7; 10 nucleotides match TRBD2. This CDR3 contains 17 residues. CDR1 is SEHNR, CDR2 FQNEAQ, per germline (reference sequence). Unmatched junction bases numbered 10, after V lost 5 bases and J lost 0 bases. This chain's CDR3 is CASSALTSGTHSYEQYF. The CDR3 bases are TGTGCCAGCAGCGCCCTCACTAGCGGGACTCACTCCTACGAGCAGTACTTC. Drawing the rest from reference TRBV7-9 and TRBJ2-7, the complete variable domain is DTGVSQNPRHKITKRGQNVTFRCDPISEHNRLYWYRQTLGQGPEFLTYFQNEAQLEKSRLLSDRFSAERPKGSFSTLEIQRTEQGDSAMYLCASSALTSGTHSYEQYFGPGTRLTVT.